This T cell receptor (beta chain) was sequenced during a study of T-cell reconstitution after alpha-beta-depleted transplantation in children. Library preparation (for TCRbeta) was performed with unique molecular identifiers. Using its own MiXCR run on the PCR reads, TCRdb lists one record per CDR3 protein. The table has roughly 6,100 distinct CDR3 sequences, less than 20% seen once. The ends were cut back, 7 bases at V and 7 bases at J, with 13 bases in the middle. The germline V gene encodes CDR1 SGHTA and CDR2 FQGNSA. This CDR3 is built from 12 residues. General study points: About two months after transplant, alpha-beta T cells reportedly came from several hundred expanded graft clones. The authors attributed T-cell counts and diversity one year after transplant mostly to newly produced T cells.

This clonotype was recorded at least ten times. Its antigen is unknown. Sequencing was performed on PBMCs, mostly from graft donor cells, taken 180 days after TCRalphabeta/CD19-depleted stem cell transplant. The clonotype comes from a patient aged 2-15 years who had a stem cell transplant for inherited bone marrow failure, so the T cells may come from the graft donor. The chain is built from TRBV7-2 and TRBJ2-5; D gene uncertain. The CDR3 reads CASTISRATQYF. In DNA, the CDR3 is TGTGCCAGCACCATTAGTCGGGCGACCCAGTACTTC.